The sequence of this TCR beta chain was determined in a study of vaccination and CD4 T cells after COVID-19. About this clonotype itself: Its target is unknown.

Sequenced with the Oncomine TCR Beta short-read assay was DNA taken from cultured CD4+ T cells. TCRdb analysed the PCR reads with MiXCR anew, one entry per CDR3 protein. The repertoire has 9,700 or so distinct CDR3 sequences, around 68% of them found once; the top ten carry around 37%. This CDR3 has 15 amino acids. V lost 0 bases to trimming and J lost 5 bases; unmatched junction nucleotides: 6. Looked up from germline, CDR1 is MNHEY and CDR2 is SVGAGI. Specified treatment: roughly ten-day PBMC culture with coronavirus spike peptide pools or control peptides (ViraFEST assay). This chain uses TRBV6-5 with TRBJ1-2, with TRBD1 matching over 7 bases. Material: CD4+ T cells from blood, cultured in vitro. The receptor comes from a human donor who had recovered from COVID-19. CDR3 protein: CASSYSRGRRYGYTF. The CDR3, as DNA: TGTGCCAGCAGTTACTCAAGGGGGCGACGGTATGGCTACACCTTC.